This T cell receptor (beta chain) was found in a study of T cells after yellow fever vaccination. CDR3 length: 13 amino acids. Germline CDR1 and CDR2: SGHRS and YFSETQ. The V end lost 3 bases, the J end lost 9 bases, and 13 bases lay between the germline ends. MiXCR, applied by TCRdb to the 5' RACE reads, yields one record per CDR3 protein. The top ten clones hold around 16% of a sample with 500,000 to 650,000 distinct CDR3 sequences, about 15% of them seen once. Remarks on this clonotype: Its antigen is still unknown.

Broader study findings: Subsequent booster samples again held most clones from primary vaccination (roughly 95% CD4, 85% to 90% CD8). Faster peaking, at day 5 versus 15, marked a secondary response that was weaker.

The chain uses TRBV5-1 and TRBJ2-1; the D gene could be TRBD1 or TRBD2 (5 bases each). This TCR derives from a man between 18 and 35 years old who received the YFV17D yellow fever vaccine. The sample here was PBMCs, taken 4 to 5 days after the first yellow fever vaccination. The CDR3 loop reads CASSSMGVLEQFF. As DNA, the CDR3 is TGCGCCAGCAGCTCTATGGGGGTCCTTGAGCAGTTCTTC. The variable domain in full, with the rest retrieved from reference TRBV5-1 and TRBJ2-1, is KAGVTQTPRYLIKTRGQQVTLSCSPISGHRSVSWYQQTPGQGLQFLFEYFSETQRNKGNFPGRFSGRQFSNSRSEMNVSTLELGDSALYLCASSSMGVLEQFFGPGTRLTVL.